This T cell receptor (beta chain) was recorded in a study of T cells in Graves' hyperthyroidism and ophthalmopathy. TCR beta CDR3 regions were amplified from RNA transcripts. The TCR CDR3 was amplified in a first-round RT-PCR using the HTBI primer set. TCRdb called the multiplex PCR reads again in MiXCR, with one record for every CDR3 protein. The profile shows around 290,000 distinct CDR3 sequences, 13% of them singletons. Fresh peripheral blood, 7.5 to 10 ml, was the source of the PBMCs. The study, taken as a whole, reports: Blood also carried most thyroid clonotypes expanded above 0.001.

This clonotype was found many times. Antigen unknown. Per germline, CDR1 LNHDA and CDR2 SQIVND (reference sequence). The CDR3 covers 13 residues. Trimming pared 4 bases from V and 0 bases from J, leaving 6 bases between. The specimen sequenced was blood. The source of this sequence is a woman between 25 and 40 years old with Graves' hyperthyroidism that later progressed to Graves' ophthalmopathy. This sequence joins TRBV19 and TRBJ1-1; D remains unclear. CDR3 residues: CASSTGLNTEAFF. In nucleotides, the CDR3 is TGTGCCAGTAGTACAGGCCTGAACACTGAAGCTTTCTTT.